These T cell receptor beta chains were read from a single sample in a study of blood T cell repertoires in COVID-19. Method: immunoSEQ multiplex PCR; TCRdb's copy keeps in-frame clones and lacks some. The sample includes about 200,000 clones, about 90% of them seen just once. What was sequenced was peripheral blood. The receptors come from a man in his 60s with active or convalescent COVID-19. The CDR3 runs from the conserved cysteine through the conserved F or W. A D gene is named only where the DNA matches it firmly. Rows may omit the clone size; those that give it use once, few, many or a size class.

D gene: TRBD1; J gene: TRBJ2-5; clone size: once; V gene: TRBV2; CDR3 protein: CASSRDRAMETQYF; CDR3 DNA: TGTGCCAGCAGCCGGGACAGGGCAATGGAGACCCAGTACTTC
D gene: NA; J gene: TRBJ1-1; clone size: NA; V gene: TRBV11-2; CDR3 protein: CASSLLGQLNTEAFF; CDR3 DNA: TGTGCCAGCAGCTTACTGGGACAACTGAACACTGAAGCTTTCTTT
D gene: NA; J gene: TRBJ1-2; clone size: NA; V gene: TRBV7-8; CDR3 protein: CASSPHRELWGYTF; CDR3 DNA: TGTGCCAGCAGCCCCCACAGGGAGTTATGGGGCTACACCTTC
D gene: NA; J gene: TRBJ2-7; clone size: NA; V gene: TRBV4-1; CDR3 protein: CASSQPPTGSYEQYF; CDR3 DNA: TGCGCCAGCAGCCAACCCCCGACGGGCTCCTACGAGCAGTACTTC
D gene: NA; J gene: TRBJ1-1; clone size: NA; V gene: TRBV6-2/TRBV6-3; CDR3 protein: CASSYYTMNTEAFF; CDR3 DNA: TGTGCCAGCAGTTACTACACAATGAACACTGAAGCTTTCTTT
D gene: NA; J gene: TRBJ1-6; clone size: NA; V gene: TRBV7-9; CDR3 protein: CASSLTTPPLHF; CDR3 DNA: TGTGCCAGCAGCTTGACTACCCCACCCCTCCACTTT
D gene: NA; J gene: TRBJ1-1; clone size: NA; V gene: TRBV2; CDR3 protein: CASSESPPGAFF; CDR3 DNA: TGTGCCAGCAGTGAGTCACCCCCGGGAGCTTTCTTT
D gene: NA; J gene: TRBJ1-3; clone size: NA; V gene: TRBV5-4; CDR3 protein: CASSSGGFVSGNTIYF; CDR3 DNA: TGTGCCAGCAGCAGCGGGGGATTCGTCTCTGGAAACACCATATATTTT
D gene: NA; J gene: TRBJ1-3; clone size: NA; V gene: TRBV4-1; CDR3 protein: CASSQASGDGNTIYF; CDR3 DNA: TGCGCCAGCAGCCAAGCTTCGGGGGACGGAAACACCATATATTTT
D gene: TRBD1; J gene: TRBJ2-2; clone size: NA; V gene: TRBV24-1; CDR3 protein: CATSDKNRGLTGELFF; CDR3 DNA: TGTGCCACCAGTGACAAAAACAGGGGGCTCACCGGGGAGCTGTTTTTT
D gene: NA; J gene: TRBJ1-2; clone size: NA; V gene: TRBV18; CDR3 protein: CASSLQGSRDGYTF; CDR3 DNA: TGTGCCAGCTCACTCCAGGGTTCTCGGGATGGCTACACCTTC
D gene: NA; J gene: TRBJ2-7; clone size: once; V gene: TRBV6-1; CDR3 protein: CASSEHFYEQYF; CDR3 DNA: TGTGCCAGCAGTGAACACTTCTACGAGCAGTACTTC
D gene: TRBD1; J gene: TRBJ1-5; clone size: NA; V gene: TRBV19; CDR3 protein: CASSVEGAASQPQHF; CDR3 DNA: TGTGCCAGTAGTGTTGAGGGGGCTGCTAGTCAGCCCCAGCATTTT
D gene: TRBD2; J gene: TRBJ2-2; clone size: once; V gene: TRBV7-9; CDR3 protein: CASSRPEGRGNTGELFF; CDR3 DNA: TGTGCCAGCAGCCGACCCGAGGGGAGGGGTAACACCGGGGAGCTGTTTTTT
D gene: TRBD1; J gene: TRBJ1-1; clone size: NA; V gene: TRBV10-3; CDR3 protein: CAIRPTGVNTEAFF; CDR3 DNA: TGTGCCATCAGGCCTACAGGGGTGAACACTGAAGCTTTCTTT
D gene: NA; J gene: TRBJ1-4; clone size: NA; V gene: TRBV6-5; CDR3 protein: CASSYSWATTNEKLFF; CDR3 DNA: TGTGCCAGCAGTTACTCTTGGGCTACAACTAATGAAAAACTGTTTTTT
D gene: TRBD1; J gene: TRBJ1-6; clone size: NA; V gene: TRBV7-9; CDR3 protein: CASSPGTAANSPLHF; CDR3 DNA: TGTGCCAGCAGCCCAGGGACAGCTGCAAATTCACCCCTCCACTTT
D gene: NA; J gene: TRBJ2-3; clone size: NA; V gene: TRBV5-5; CDR3 protein: CASSFGLSDTQYF; CDR3 DNA: TGTGCCAGCAGCTTTGGACTTTCGGATACGCAGTATTTT
D gene: TRBD1; J gene: TRBJ2-7; clone size: NA; V gene: TRBV10-3; CDR3 protein: CAISGQGAPYEQYF; CDR3 DNA: TGTGCCATCAGCGGACAGGGGGCTCCCTACGAGCAGTACTTC
D gene: TRBD1; J gene: TRBJ1-5; clone size: NA; V gene: TRBV29-1; CDR3 protein: CSVYGQGDRAQHF; CDR3 DNA: TGCAGCGTTTATGGACAGGGGGACAGAGCCCAGCATTTT
D gene: TRBD2; J gene: TRBJ2-3; clone size: NA; V gene: TRBV5-4; CDR3 protein: CASSPSSGTTTDTQYF; CDR3 DNA: TGTGCCAGCAGCCCCTCTAGCGGGACTACCACAGATACGCAGTATTTT
D gene: TRBD1; J gene: TRBJ1-6; clone size: NA; V gene: TRBV3-1/TRBV3-2; CDR3 protein: CASSQGRDRGSGNSPLHF; CDR3 DNA: TGTGCCAGCAGCCAAGGGAGGGACAGGGGCTCGGGTAATTCACCCCTCCACTTT
D gene: NA; J gene: TRBJ1-6; clone size: NA; V gene: TRBV3-1/TRBV3-2; CDR3 protein: CASSQDNPLNSPLHF; CDR3 DNA: TGTGCCAGCAGCCAAGATAATCCCCTTAATTCACCCCTCCACTTT
D gene: NA; J gene: TRBJ1-5; clone size: once; V gene: TRBV2; CDR3 protein: CASSVEGMGQPQHF; CDR3 DNA: TGTGCCAGCAGTGTTGAGGGAATGGGTCAGCCCCAGCATTTT
D gene: NA; J gene: TRBJ1-1; clone size: NA; V gene: TRBV12-3/TRBV12-4; CDR3 protein: CASSQGGTEAFF; CDR3 DNA: TGTGCCAGCAGCCAAGGGGGAACTGAAGCTTTCTTT
D gene: TRBD2; J gene: TRBJ2-1; clone size: NA; V gene: TRBV4-1; CDR3 protein: CASSQTISGGADNEQFF; CDR3 DNA: TGCGCCAGCAGCCAAACTATAAGCGGGGGGGCGGACAATGAGCAGTTCTTC
D gene: NA; J gene: TRBJ1-1; clone size: NA; V gene: TRBV30; CDR3 protein: CAWRGYGTEAFF; CDR3 DNA: TGTGCCTGGAGGGGCTACGGCACTGAAGCTTTCTTT
D gene: NA; J gene: TRBJ1-1; clone size: NA; V gene: TRBV6-5; CDR3 protein: CASTTRWGGTEAFF; CDR3 DNA: TGTGCCAGCACCACCCGGTGGGGGGGGACTGAAGCTTTCTTT
D gene: NA; J gene: TRBJ1-6; clone size: NA; V gene: TRBV18; CDR3 protein: CASSPAGLTGSPLHF; CDR3 DNA: TGTGCCAGCTCACCGGCGGGCCTTACGGGGTCACCCCTCCACTTT
D gene: NA; J gene: TRBJ1-3; clone size: NA; V gene: TRBV6-6; CDR3 protein: CASNLRGSGNTIYF; CDR3 DNA: TGTGCCAGCAACTTAAGGGGATCTGGAAACACCATATATTTT
D gene: TRBD1; J gene: TRBJ2-1; clone size: NA; V gene: TRBV7-9; CDR3 protein: CASSSRDSWNEQFF; CDR3 DNA: TGTGCCAGCAGCTCAAGGGACAGTTGGAATGAGCAGTTCTTC
D gene: TRBD2; J gene: TRBJ2-1; clone size: NA; V gene: TRBV2; CDR3 protein: CASSPGTSGDNEQFF; CDR3 DNA: TGTGCCAGCAGCCCCGGGACTAGCGGGGACAATGAGCAGTTCTTC
D gene: NA; J gene: TRBJ1-2; clone size: NA; V gene: TRBV10-3; CDR3 protein: CAISESTQGGGYTF; CDR3 DNA: TGTGCCATCAGTGAGTCGACACAGGGTGGTGGCTACACCTTC
D gene: TRBD1; J gene: TRBJ1-2; clone size: few; V gene: TRBV6-5; CDR3 protein: CASRGTGRGYGYTF; CDR3 DNA: TGTGCCAGCAGAGGGACAGGTCGAGGCTATGGCTACACCTTC
D gene: TRBD2; J gene: TRBJ2-1; clone size: NA; V gene: TRBV7-2; CDR3 protein: CASSLMTSLPEQFF; CDR3 DNA: TGTGCCAGCAGCTTAATGACTAGCCTTCCCGAGCAGTTCTTC
D gene: NA; J gene: TRBJ1-6; clone size: NA; V gene: TRBV12-3/TRBV12-4; CDR3 protein: CASSLAPGVNLHF; CDR3 DNA: TGTGCCAGCAGTTTGGCGCCTGGAGTTAACCTCCACTTT
D gene: NA; J gene: TRBJ1-5; clone size: NA; V gene: TRBV19; CDR3 protein: CASSQGQSLGWNQPQHF; CDR3 DNA: TGTGCCAGTAGTCAGGGGCAGTCACTTGGGTGGAATCAGCCCCAGCATTTT
D gene: NA; J gene: TRBJ1-2; clone size: NA; V gene: TRBV7-8; CDR3 protein: CASSPQGHYGYTF; CDR3 DNA: TGTGCCAGCAGCCCACAGGGCCACTATGGCTACACCTTC
D gene: TRBD1; J gene: TRBJ1-4; clone size: few; V gene: TRBV6-5; CDR3 protein: CASSYGTGPEKLFF; CDR3 DNA: TGTGCCAGCAGTTACGGGACAGGGCCCGAAAAACTGTTTTTT
D gene: NA; J gene: TRBJ2-2; clone size: NA; V gene: TRBV6-5; CDR3 protein: CASSLATNTGELFF; CDR3 DNA: TGTGCCAGCAGCTTAGCGACGAACACCGGGGAGCTGTTTTTT
D gene: NA; J gene: TRBJ1-6; clone size: NA; V gene: TRBV6-6; CDR3 protein: CASSLPGNSPLHF; CDR3 DNA: TGTGCCAGCAGTTTGCCCGGGAATTCACCCCTCCACTTT
D gene: TRBD1; J gene: TRBJ2-7; clone size: few; V gene: TRBV10-3; CDR3 protein: CAISDPGQGTSYEQYF; CDR3 DNA: TGTGCCATCAGTGATCCGGGACAGGGAACAAGCTACGAGCAGTACTTC
D gene: TRBD1; J gene: TRBJ2-2; clone size: NA; V gene: TRBV27; CDR3 protein: CASSRLSTGAYTGELFF; CDR3 DNA: TGTGCCAGCAGCCGACTCTCGACAGGGGCCTACACCGGGGAGCTGTTTTTT
D gene: NA; J gene: TRBJ1-1; clone size: NA; V gene: TRBV14; CDR3 protein: CASSPLWRDSFLNTEAFF; CDR3 DNA: TGTGCCAGCAGCCCGCTTTGGAGGGATTCCTTCTTAAACACTGAAGCTTTCTTT
D gene: TRBD1; J gene: TRBJ1-5; clone size: NA; V gene: TRBV6-2/TRBV6-3; CDR3 protein: CASSYGTGTRNQPQHF; CDR3 DNA: TGTGCCAGCAGTTACGGGACAGGGACCCGCAATCAGCCCCAGCATTTT
D gene: TRBD2; J gene: TRBJ2-5; clone size: NA; V gene: TRBV7-9; CDR3 protein: CASNPQLRGGTQYF; CDR3 DNA: TGTGCCAGCAATCCCCAGCTCCGCGGGGGAACCCAGTACTTC